These 19 T cell receptor beta chains originate from one sample sequenced in a study of blood T cell repertoires in COVID-19. The table came from immunoSEQ multiplex PCR; TCRdb's copy has only in-frame clones and leaves some out. The top ten clones hold approximately 1.9% of a sample with approximately 310,000 clones, 85% of them seen once. Sequencing was carried out using PBMCs or T cells enriched from blood (not recorded which). The receptors originated from a woman in her thirties who had been exposed to COVID-19.

CDR3 sequence (DNA): TGTGCCACCAGCGACTCGACAGGAATTAGAAACACCATATATTTT. This translates into CATSDSTGIRNTIYF. The genes are TRBV15 and TRBJ1-3, with D perhaps matching TRBD1 (6 bases). Trimming took 5 bases from V and 5 from J, leaving 16 bases between them. Per the germline V gene, CDR1 is LNHNV and CDR2 is YYDKDF (reference sequence). CDR3 length: 15 amino acids.

J is TRBJ1-1 and V is TRBV21-1. TRBV21-1 is marked as a pseudogene. The CDR3 sequence is 17 residues long. The CDR3 loop is CASSKEAAYISNTEAFF. CDR3 bases: TGTGCCAGCAGCAAAGAGGCGGCATACATTTCGAACACTGAAGCTTTCTTT.

The chain links TRBV25-1 to TRBJ1-1, with D possibly being TRBD1 (6 bases). Germline values: CDR1 MGHDK, CDR2 SYGVNS. The CDR3 has 13 residues. The V and J ends lost 5 bases and 7 bases respectively, with 14 bases between them. The CDR3 spells CASSTGLISEAFF. The CDR3 DNA follows: TGTGCCAGCAGTACAGGGTTGATCAGTGAAGCTTTCTTT.

The genes are TRBV28 and TRBJ2-1, with TRBD2 matching over 13 bases. The CDR3 is 15 residues long. V lost 6 bases and J lost 4; bases outside the gene matches: 3. Germline CDR1 reads MDHEN; CDR2 reads SYDVKM. DNA of the CDR3: TGTGCCAGCAGGGGGACTAGCGGGACTTACAATGAGCAGTTCTTC. Its protein is CASRGTSGTYNEQFF.

This clone has a single count. This chain uses TRBV4-2 with TRBJ1-1; D gene unclear. The CDR3 consists of 16 residues. Looked up from germline, CDR1 is LGHNA and CDR2 is YNFKEQ. The V gene lost 1 base and the J gene lost 8 bases, with 20 bases spanning the gap. CDR3 nucleotides: TGTGCCAGCAGCCAAGGTCTCCAGACTATGAGGGCAGAAGCTTTCTTT. This gives the protein CASSQGLQTMRAEAFF.

The chain recombines TRBV7-9 with TRBJ1-4; no reliable D call. The CDR3 is 13 residues long. V was trimmed by 10 bases and J by 3 bases, leaving 12 bases between them. The germline gives CDR1 SEHNR, CDR2 FQNEAQ (reference sequence). The CDR3 nucleotides are TGTGCCACCACCTTTGCGGCTAATGAAAAACTGTTTTTT. The encoded protein is CATTFAANEKLFF.

The rearrangement uses TRBV3-1 (or the pseudogene TRBV3-2) and TRBJ2-2, with D maybe TRBD2 (5 bases). Trimming took 2 bases from V and 6 from J, leaving 13 bases between them. The germline CDR1 and CDR2 sequences are LGHDT and YNNKEL (reference sequence). This CDR3 has 15 amino acids. The DNA of the CDR3 is TGTGCCAGCAGCCAAATCGGGGTATCTGCCGGGGAGCTGTTTTTT. It yields the protein CASSQIGVSAGELFF.

V usage is TRBV10-2 and J usage is TRBJ1-1; 8 nucleotides align to TRBD1. This CDR3 is built from 12 residues. Germline V gene lookup returns CDR1 WSHSY and CDR2 SAAADI. V trimming: 6 bases; J trimming: 7 bases; junction bases outside the gene matches: 4. The DNA for the CDR3 is TGCGCCAGCAGGACAGGGGATATTGAAGCTTTCTTT. Protein sequence: CASRTGDIEAFF.

This clone appeared once. This sequence joins TRBV29-1 and TRBJ2-5; D is unclear. The germline gives CDR1 SQVTM, CDR2 ANQGSEA. The CDR3 covers 11 residues. CDR3 residues: CSPTYQETQYF. The CDR3 bases are TGCAGTCCTACGTACCAAGAGACCCAGTACTTC.

The genes are TRBV7-9 and TRBJ2-1; D uncertain. Per the germline V gene, CDR1 is SEHNR and CDR2 is FQNEAQ (reference sequence). Trimming removed 3 bases from V and 0 bases from J, with 3 bases in between. The CDR3 spans 13 residues. This CDR3 is CASSFSSYNEQFF. The CDR3 DNA reads TGTGCCAGCAGCTTCAGCTCCTACAATGAGCAGTTCTTC.

This clone has only a few counts. The V and J genes are TRBV28 and TRBJ1-1; maybe TRBD1 (5 bases). Germline CDR1 is MDHEN and CDR2 is SYDVKM. The ends were cut back, 7 bases at V and 10 bases at J, with 25 bases in the middle. This CDR3 contains 15 residues. CDR3 in amino acids: CASTSGGSGTWVAFF. The CDR3, as DNA: TGTGCCAGCACCTCAGGAGGGTCAGGGACGTGGGTAGCTTTCTTT.

The DNA of the CDR3 is TGTGCCAGCAGCAAAGTTAATGGCGCCTACTATGACTACAATGAGCAGTTCTTC. Its protein is CASSKVNGAYYDYNEQFF. This chain links TRBV21-1 with TRBJ2-1; TRBD2 reflects the table's D call only, with no check against the DNA. TRBV21-1 constitutes a pseudogene. The CDR3 sequence is 18 residues long.

The chain employs TRBV21-1 and TRBJ2-2; TRBD2 was called by the table and not checked on the DNA. TRBV21-1 is termed a pseudogene. The CDR3 totals 14 residues. The CDR3 spells CASSLVEGTGELFF. CDR3 nucleotides: TGTGCCAGCAGCCTGGTGGAGGGCACCGGGGAGCTGTTTTTT.

In this sample, this clone turned up once. The CDR3 loop reads CASSSGTGILREQYF. The CDR3 region has the DNA TGTGCCAGCAGCTCGGGGACAGGGATTTTACGCGAGCAGTACTTC. This rearrangement joins TRBV13 to TRBJ2-7, with 9 bases fitting TRBD1. CDR3 length: 15 residues. V lost 4 bases, J lost 6 bases, and 10 bases stayed unmatched. CDR1 PRHDT and CDR2 FYEKMQ come from the germline V gene (reference sequence).

The rearrangement uses TRBV7-3 and TRBJ1-1, with D unresolved. This CDR3 contains 13 residues. Germline V lookup: CDR1 SGHTA, CDR2 FQGTGA. V was pared by 5 bases and J by 1 base, with 8 bases between. CDR3 coding DNA: TGTGCCAGCAGCCCCCAAAAGAACACTGAAGCTTTCTTT. It specifies CASSPQKNTEAFF.

This clone was counted once. V and J are TRBV5-1 and TRBJ2-5; 11 bases agree with TRBD2. There are 20 residues in the CDR3. Germline V gene data show CDR1 as SGHRS and CDR2 as YFSETQ. Trimming at V came to 2 bases and at J to 1 base, leaving 16 bases not matched to a gene. CDR3 residues: CASSFAKLTSGTILQETQYF. In nucleotides, the CDR3 is TGCGCCAGCAGCTTTGCTAAACTGACTAGCGGGACTATACTCCAAGAGACCCAGTACTTC.

Comment on this clone: Relative to the germline gene, one junction end is altered; a read error may explain this. The chain is built from TRBV9 and TRBJ1-3; D not certain. The CDR3 loop spans 11 amino acids. In germline, CDR1 is SGDLS, CDR2 YYNGEE. CDR3 DNA: TGTGCCAGCAGCGTAGACGGGTTGCGGGATTTT. Protein sequence: CASSVDGLRDF.

A note on this clone: This sample includes further DNA sequences coding for the same CDR3. The V and J genes are TRBV7-3 and TRBJ2-3; TRBD2 matches 8 bases. J gave up 2 bases and V 1 base, and 5 bases lay outside the gene matches. The germline gives CDR1 SGHTA, CDR2 FQGTGA. This CDR3 has 16 residues. The CDR3 region has the DNA TGTGCCAGCAGCTTAAAATTAGCGGGGTCCACAGATACGCAGTATTTT. Residues: CASSLKLAGSTDTQYF.

V is TRBV27 and J is TRBJ1-2; 7 bases map to TRBD1. The CDR3 length is 14 residues. Germline loops: CDR1 MNHEY, CDR2 SMNVEV (reference sequence). The ends lost 3 bases at V and 7 bases at J; junction bases unmatched: 8. CDR3: CASSFEGGAGGYTF. The DNA of the CDR3 is TGTGCCAGCAGTTTCGAAGGGGGCGCCGGTGGCTACACCTTC.